Following are 20 T cell receptor beta chains from one sample sequenced in a study of blood T cell repertoires in COVID-19. The method was immunoSEQ multiplex PCR; TCRdb's version includes in-frame clones alone and lacks a portion of them. The sample lists roughly 440,000 clones; 70% to 90% were seen once. The sample taken for sequencing was peripheral blood. These receptors were taken from a woman in her 50s with COVID-19, enrolled during active disease.

This CDR3 reads CATSDLAGRGTQYF. The CDR3 coding sequence is TGTGCCACCAGTGATTTAGCGGGCCGCGGGACCCAGTACTTC. The chain employs TRBV24-1 and TRBJ2-5; TRBD2 is a possible D gene (6 bases). The germline V gene has CDR1 KGHDR and CDR2 SFDVKD. V shed 1 base and J shed 7 bases, with 12 bases lying between them. The CDR3 runs to 14 residues.

The chain employs TRBV5-1 and TRBJ2-7, with TRBD2 as a possible D gene (6 bases). CDR3 size: 13 residues. Trimming took off 0 bases at V and 7 bases at J, with 11 bases between the two ends. CDR1 is SGHRS, CDR2 YFSETQ, per germline. CDR3 amino acids: CASSLEFGGEQYF. CDR3 nucleotides: TGCGCCAGCAGCTTGGAGTTTGGGGGGGAGCAGTACTTC.

The chain uses TRBV9 and TRBJ1-2, with TRBD1 matching 8 bases. The J segment lost 6 bases and the V segment lost 4 bases, leaving 23 bases of the junction unmatched. The V gene's germline CDR1 is SGDLS and CDR2 YYNGEE. This CDR3 spans 19 amino acids. For the CDR3, the DNA is TGTGCCAGCAGCCCCCAGATAAGGGCAGGGGGCCGAGGTGCGGATGGCTACACCTTC. Protein sequence: CASSPQIRAGGRGADGYTF.

The chain combines TRBV5-1 with TRBJ1-6; tentative D call: TRBD1 (5 bases). Trimming cost V 0 bases and J 8 bases, with 15 bases left between them. This CDR3 is 16 amino acids long. Germline V gene sequence: CDR1 SGHRS, CDR2 YFSETQ. The CDR3 reads CASSLAGDSQYSPLHF. CDR3 in DNA: TGCGCCAGCAGCTTGGCCGGTGACAGCCAGTATTCACCCCTCCACTTT. Using reference TRBV5-1 and TRBJ1-6 for the parts outside the CDR3, the full variable domain is KAGVTQTPRYLIKTRGQQVTLSCSPISGHRSVSWYQQTPGQGLQFLFEYFSETQRNKGNFPGRFSGRQFSNSRSEMNVSTLELGDSALYLCASSLAGDSQYSPLHFGNGTRLTVT.

The chain uses TRBV2 and TRBJ2-5; TRBD2 matches at 7 bases. J lost 4 bases, V lost 9 bases, and 11 bases had no gene match. This CDR3 is 14 amino acids long. From germline, CDR1 is SNHLY and CDR2 FYNNEI. The CDR3 reads CASPRTAGVETQYF. CDR3 sequence (DNA): TGTGCCAGTCCGAGGACGGCGGGGGTAGAGACCCAGTACTTC. The full variable domain, completed using reference TRBV2 and TRBJ2-5, is EPEVTQTPSHQVTQMGQEVILRCVPISNHLYFYWYRQILGQKVEFLVSFYNNEISEKSEIFDDQFSVERPDGSNFTLKIRSTKLEDSAMYFCASPRTAGVETQYFGPGTRLLVL.

The chain recombines TRBV2 with TRBJ2-3, with 10 bases that match TRBD2. This CDR3 is built from 14 residues. Germline CDR1 is SNHLY and CDR2 is FYNNEI. The V segment lost 4 bases and the J segment 6 bases; nucleotides outside the gene matches: 4. CDR3 nucleotide sequence: TGTGCCAGCAGTGGGGAGACTAGCGGGGATACGCAGTATTTT. Its translation is CASSGETSGDTQYF.

The rearrangement uses TRBV6-5 and TRBJ1-3; no firm D call. Germline CDR1 MNHEY, CDR2 SVGAGI. The V end was cut by 4 bases, the J end by 7 bases, with 11 bases between. This CDR3 has 13 amino acids. The CDR3 sequence: CASSLGMGNTIYF. CDR3 DNA: TGTGCCAGCAGTTTGGGCATGGGCAACACCATATATTTT.

V is TRBV4-1 and J is TRBJ1-2; maybe TRBD1 (6 bases). The CDR3 is made up of 13 amino acids. V lost 0 bases and J 8 bases, leaving 10 bases between the germline ends. Germline V gives CDR1 MGHRA, CDR2 YSYEKL. As DNA, the CDR3 is TGCGCCAGCAGCCAAGAGGACAGAGGGGGCTACACCTTC. The encoded protein is CASSQEDRGGYTF.

V usage is TRBV6-5 and J usage is TRBJ1-1, with a weak D call TRBD1 (5 bases). V lost 0 bases to trimming and J lost 6 bases, with 11 bases between them. The V gene's germline CDR1 is MNHEY and CDR2 SVGAGI. This CDR3 has 14 amino acids. The CDR3 protein is CASSYSGRDAEAFF. The CDR3 DNA follows: TGTGCCAGCAGTTACTCGGGGCGCGACGCTGAAGCTTTCTTT.

V is TRBV29-1 and J is TRBJ1-2, with 10 bases matching TRBD1. The CDR3 consists of 12 residues. Germline values: CDR1 SQVTM, CDR2 ANQGSEA. Trimming took 6 bases from V and 8 from J; bases not matched to a gene: 6. The CDR3 sequence is CSVGQGISGYTF. The CDR3, as DNA: TGCAGCGTGGGACAGGGGATAAGCGGCTACACCTTC.

This chain connects TRBV4-1 to TRBJ1-2; TRBD1 matches at 7 bases. This CDR3 comprises 15 residues. The J segment lost 6 bases and the V segment lost 4 bases, leaving 11 bases of the junction unmatched. Germline V CDR1 and CDR2: MGHRA, YSYEKL. The DNA of the CDR3 is TGCGCCAGCAGCCGAGCCGAGACAGGGCGGGATGGCTACACCTTC. Translated: CASSRAETGRDGYTF.

V and J are TRBV29-1 and TRBJ1-2; D remains unclear. The V and J ends lost 0 bases and 3 bases respectively, with 5 bases between them. The CDR3 has 12 amino acids. CDR1 and CDR2 (germline): SQVTM, ANQGSEA. The DNA for the CDR3 is TGCAGCGTTGAAGATCAGGACTATGGCTACACCTTC. Protein: CSVEDQDYGYTF. Combining the CDR3 with reference TRBV29-1 and TRBJ1-2 gives the whole variable domain SAVISQKPSRDICQRGTSLTIQCQVDSQVTMMFWYRQQPGQSLTLIATANQGSEATYESGFVIDKFPISRPNLTFSTLTVSNMSPEDSSIYLCSVEDQDYGYTFGSGTRLTVV.

The genes are TRBV19 and TRBJ2-7, with D perhaps matching TRBD2 (6 bases). The V gene's germline CDR1 is LNHDA and CDR2 SQIVND (reference sequence). The CDR3 has 13 residues. V lost 4 bases and J 7 bases, leaving 14 bases between the germline ends. The DNA for the CDR3 is TGTGCCAGTAGTACCGGGACTTCTCAGGAGCAGTACTTC. It is translated as CASSTGTSQEQYF.

In its sample, this clone was seen once. The chain recombines TRBV30 with TRBJ1-2, with D possibly TRBD1 on 5 matching bases. The ends were cut back, 5 bases at V and 7 bases at J, with 17 bases in the middle. Germline CDR1 GTSNPN, CDR2 SVGIG (reference sequence). The CDR3 is 13 residues long. DNA for the CDR3: TGTGCCTGGGCCCGGGCAGGGCAGGGTGGCTACACCTTC. Its protein is CAWARAGQGGYTF.

This chain uses TRBV2 with TRBJ2-3; 9 bases line up with TRBD2. CDR1 SNHLY and CDR2 FYNNEI come from the germline V gene. This CDR3 spans 14 amino acids. With V trimmed by 5 bases and J by 5 bases, 5 bases remained unmatched. CDR3: CASSMVSGGDTQYF. CDR3 sequence (DNA): TGTGCCAGCAGTATGGTTAGCGGGGGAGATACGCAGTATTTT.

The chain recombines TRBV5-4 with TRBJ1-4; a weak D match, TRBD1 (6 bases). Germline lookup yields CDR1 SGHNT and CDR2 YYREEE (reference sequence). With 7 bases removed from V and 6 bases from J, the gap between germline ends came to 22 bases. The CDR3 loop spans 16 amino acids. CDR3 region: CASSLGGGRDHEKLFF. CDR3 in DNA: TGTGCCAGCTCCCTCGGGGGGGGGCGCGACCATGAAAAACTGTTTTTT.

The genes are TRBV18 and TRBJ1-3; D not resolved. V was cut by 1 base and J by 0 bases, with 7 bases left in between. CDR3 length equals 15 residues. Germline CDR1 and CDR2: KGHSH and LQKENI. The CDR3 protein is CASSPRQFSGNTIYF. The CDR3 region has the DNA TGTGCCAGCTCACCACGACAATTCTCTGGAAACACCATATATTTT.

V usage is TRBV24-1 and J usage is TRBJ2-3, with 9 nucleotides matching TRBD1. Trimming took 9 bases from V and 4 from J; bases not matched to a gene: 7. This CDR3 has 14 residues. CDR1 and CDR2 (germline): KGHDR, SFDVKD. This CDR3 is CATGDREAPDTQYF. The CDR3 nucleotides read TGTGCCACCGGGGACAGGGAGGCCCCAGATACGCAGTATTTT.

A remark on this clone: This specimen includes other DNA sequences encoding the same CDR3. The chain joins TRBV2 to TRBJ1-2; 10 nucleotides align to TRBD1. V gave up 4 bases and J gave up 4 bases; unmatched junction bases: 0. The CDR3 has 13 residues. The germline CDR1 and CDR2 sequences are SNHLY and FYNNEI. In DNA, the CDR3 is TGTGCCAGCAGTGGGACAGGGGGCTATGGCTACACCTTC. Its translation is CASSGTGGYGYTF.

This clone was seen only once. The chain has TRBV19 and TRBJ1-2, with 8 bases lining up with TRBD1. The germline CDR1 and CDR2 sequences are LNHDA and SQIVND (reference sequence). V trimming: 9 bases; J trimming: 0 bases; junction bases outside the gene matches: 12. CDR3 length equals 16 residues. The CDR3 nucleotides are TGTGCCAGCAGCCCGGGACAGGAGCCTACTAACTATGGCTACACCTTC. Translated: CASSPGQEPTNYGYTF.